This TCR beta chain was recovered during a study of molecular identifiers for immune sequencing clone quantification. Study summary: Replicates split RNA from around 20,000 or 99,000 naive CD8 cells five ways, and the researchers sequenced four portions. Whole-study results and caveats: With a barcode shared among identical TCR molecules, highly expanded clone sizes could be underestimated. One cell's worth of spiked Jurkat TCR RNA was reportedly detectable among some 1 million naive cells.

Trimming took 8 bases from V and 0 from J; bases not matched to a gene: 5. CDR3 length: 14 amino acids. In the sort, naive CD8 T cells were defined as CD8+CD4-CCR7+CD45RA+. From the PCR reads, TCRdb called clonotypes with MiXCR, one entry per CDR3 protein. The repertoire holds just over 35,000 distinct CDR3 sequences, around a sixth seen once, with under 8.5% in the top ten. Details on this clonotype: No antigen is known for it.

This receptor was obtained from a human donor in good health. Some libraries in this study had Jurkat cell RNA spiked in. The chain joins TRBV12-3 or TRBV12-4 to TRBJ2-7; TRBD2 matches 9 bases. The sequenced sample was naive CD8+ T cells from blood, with Jurkat cell RNA spiked in. Subset described: FACS-sorted CD8+CD4-CCR7+CD45RA+ naive T cells. The CDR3 here is CASRSGRSSYEQYF. The CDR3, as DNA: TGTGCCAGCCGGAGCGGGAGGAGCTCCTACGAGCAGTACTTC.